One T cell receptor beta chain is described in this entry. Assignment of participants to cohorts was predicated upon participant-reported clinical history. This entry is derived from a study of blood T cell repertoires in COVID-19. Across the whole study: The United States, Italy and Spain supplied acute and convalescent COVID-19 samples. Nucleic acid was either cDNA or gDNA, and it came from T cells, B-cell-depleted T cells, or PBMCs.

Original handling: Estimates of nucleated cell counts were drawn from the amplification of reference gene primers. Some clones are missing from TCRdb's copy, which holds only in-frame ones; the method was immunoSEQ multiplex PCR. D and trimming were read from the DNA, whereas the V and J calls and clone size are those reported in that table. The sample includes roughly 250,000 clones, about nine tenths of them seen just once. Trimming cost V 2 bases and J 6 bases, with 20 bases left between them. This CDR3 contains 16 residues. Germline V lookup: CDR1 SEHNR, CDR2 FQNEAQ (reference sequence). Sequencing was carried out using PBMCs or T cells enriched from blood (not recorded which). The chain employs TRBV7-9 and TRBJ2-7, with D tentatively TRBD2 (6 bases). The origin of this receptor is a woman aged 18-29 years who had recovered from COVID-19. Written as DNA, the CDR3 is TGTGCCAGCAGCTTATATATCGCGGGGCGGTCGGGCGAGCAGTACTTC. Translation gives CASSLYIAGRSGEQYF.